The rows below give T cell receptor beta chains drawn from one sample of a study of T-cell memory formation after mild COVID-19. Using its own MiXCR run on the 5' RACE reads, TCRdb lists one record per CDR3 protein. The sample has 400,000 to 450,000 distinct CDR3 sequences, about a sixth seen once. The material sequenced was PBMCs or a T cell subset sorted from them (not recorded which). The receptors were sampled from a man between 18 and 35 years old who had mild COVID-19 (a few samples of this study predate the infection). Cell type and time point are not known. CDR3s include the opening cysteine and the closing phenylalanine or tryptophan. The order of the fields is V gene, D gene, J gene, CDR3 length, CDR3 protein. D genes are given only for firm matches.

TRBV5-1,-,TRBJ1-2,14,CASSLDVRWDGYTF
TRBV6-4,-,TRBJ1-1,16,CASSPHPGGQSTEAFF
TRBV7-2,-,TRBJ2-3,13,CASRPPAADTQYF
TRBV12-3/TRBV12-4,-,TRBJ1-2,13,CASNLNTGYGYTF
TRBV12-5,TRBD1,TRBJ1-1,13,CASAIQGPTEAFF
TRBV5-1,TRBD2,TRBJ2-3,14,CASSRLAGADTQYF
TRBV5-1,-,TRBJ2-3,14,CASSFALETDTQYF
TRBV4-1,TRBD2,TRBJ2-4,13,CASSQPGGDIQYF
TRBV12-3/TRBV12-4,-,TRBJ2-7,11,CASTRGYEQYF
TRBV6-6,-,TRBJ2-5,13,CASSFGEIKTQYF
TRBV20-1,-,TRBJ1-2,12,CSAGPRDYGYTF
TRBV5-1,-,TRBJ2-7,14,CASSPGRGGDEQYF
TRBV7-6,-,TRBJ1-1,13,CASRPGDNTEAFF
TRBV12-3/TRBV12-4,-,TRBJ2-3,12,CASSGGHRAQYF
TRBV4-3,-,TRBJ1-2,13,CASSQRTGHGYTF
TRBV30,-,TRBJ2-7,12,CAWSVDSYEQYF